The 3 T cell receptor beta chains reported below all come from one sample, sequenced in a study of blood T cells in healthy people across ages. With a J-beta primer mix and a sample-barcoded 5' primer, a second PCR ran 7 to 11 cycles. TCRdb re-called the 5' RACE reads through MiXCR, storing one row per CDR3 protein. This sample has about 540,000 distinct CDR3 sequences; nearly 25% occur once, and the top ten carry 8.7%. These records were also assigned to another study, of T cells of mothers and their children.

Sequencing input: blood. Receptor source: a boy aged 5-17 years in good health.

This clonotype appeared a single time. V and J are TRBV5-1 and TRBJ1-6; D is perhaps TRBD1 (6 bases). Germline V gene sequence: CDR1 SGHRS, CDR2 YFSETQ. The CDR3 has 19 amino acids. Trimming took 0 bases from V and 9 from J, leaving 25 bases between them. In DNA form, the CDR3 reads TGCGCCAGCAGCTTGGCCCTATCAGGGGCCGGGAGCCGAAGTTCACCCCTCCACTTT. Translating gives CASSLALSGAGSRSSPLHF.

A few counts support this clonotype. The CDR3 reads CASSAGGRKNIQYF. The CDR3 region has the DNA TGTGCCAGCTCGGCAGGGGGGAGAAAAAACATTCAGTACTTC. This chain joins TRBV12-3 or TRBV12-4 and TRBJ2-4, with D perhaps matching TRBD1 (7 bases). This CDR3 is built from 14 residues. The V end was cut by 8 bases, the J end by 4 bases, with 15 bases between.

The chain has TRBV27 and TRBJ2-7, with TRBD2 identical over 9 bases. With 8 bases clipped from V and 3 bases from J, the junction kept 5 bases outside the gene matches. CDR3 length equals 13 residues. The germline V gene encodes CDR1 MNHEY and CDR2 SMNVEV (reference sequence). The CDR3 nucleotides read TGTGCCAGCTCTAGCGGGGCCTTCTACGAGCAGTACTTC. Translation: CASSSGAFYEQYF.